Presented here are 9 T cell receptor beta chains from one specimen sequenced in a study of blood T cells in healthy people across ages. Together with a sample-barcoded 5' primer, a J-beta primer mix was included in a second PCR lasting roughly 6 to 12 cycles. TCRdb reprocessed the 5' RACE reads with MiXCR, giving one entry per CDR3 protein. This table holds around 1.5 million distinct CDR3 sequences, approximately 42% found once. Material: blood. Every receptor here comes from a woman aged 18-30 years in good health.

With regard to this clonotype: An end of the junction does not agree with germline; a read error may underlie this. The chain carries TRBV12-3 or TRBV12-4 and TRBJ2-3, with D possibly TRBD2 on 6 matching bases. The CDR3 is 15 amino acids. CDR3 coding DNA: TGTGCCAGCAGTTTGCGGCGGGGAAGCACAGATGCGCAGTATTTT. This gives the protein CASSLRRGSTDAQYF.

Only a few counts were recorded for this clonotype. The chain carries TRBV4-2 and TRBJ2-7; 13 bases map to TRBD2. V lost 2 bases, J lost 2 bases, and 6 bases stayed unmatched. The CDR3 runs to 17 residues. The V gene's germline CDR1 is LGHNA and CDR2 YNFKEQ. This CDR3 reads CASSQTPGLAGPYEQYF. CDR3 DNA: TGTGCCAGCAGCCAAACCCCGGGACTAGCGGGACCCTACGAGCAGTACTTC.

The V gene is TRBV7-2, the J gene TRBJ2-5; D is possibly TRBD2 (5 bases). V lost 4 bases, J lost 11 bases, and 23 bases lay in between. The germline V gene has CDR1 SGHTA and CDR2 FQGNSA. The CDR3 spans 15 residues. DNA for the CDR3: TGTGCCAGCAGCTGGCGTGGACGTGGGAGCAATGAGCAGTACTTC. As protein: CASSWRGRGSNEQYF.

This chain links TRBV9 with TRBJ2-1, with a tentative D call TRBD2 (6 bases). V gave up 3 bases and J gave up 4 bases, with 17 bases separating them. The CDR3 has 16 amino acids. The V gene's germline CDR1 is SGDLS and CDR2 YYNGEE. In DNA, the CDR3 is TGTGCCAGCAGCGACCCCGGGGCTAGCGCATACAATGAGCAGTTCTTC. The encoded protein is CASSDPGASAYNEQFF.

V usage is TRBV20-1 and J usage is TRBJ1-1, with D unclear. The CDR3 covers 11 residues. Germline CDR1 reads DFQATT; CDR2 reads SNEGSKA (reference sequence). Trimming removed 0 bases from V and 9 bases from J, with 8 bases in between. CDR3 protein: CSARDGPQAFF. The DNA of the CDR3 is TGCAGTGCTAGAGATGGCCCCCAAGCTTTCTTT.

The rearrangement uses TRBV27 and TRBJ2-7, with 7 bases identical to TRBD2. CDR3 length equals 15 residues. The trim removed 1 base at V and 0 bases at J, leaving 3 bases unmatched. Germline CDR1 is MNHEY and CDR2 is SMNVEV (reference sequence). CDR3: CASSLWASGSYEQYF. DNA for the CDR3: TGTGCCAGCAGTTTATGGGCTAGCGGCTCCTACGAGCAGTACTTC.

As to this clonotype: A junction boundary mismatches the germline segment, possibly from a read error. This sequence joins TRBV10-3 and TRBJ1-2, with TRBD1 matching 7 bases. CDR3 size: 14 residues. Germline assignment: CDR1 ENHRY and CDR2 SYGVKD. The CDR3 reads CAVSDLDRFYGYTF. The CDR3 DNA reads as TGTGCCGTCAGTGATCTGGACAGGTTCTATGGCTACACCTTC.

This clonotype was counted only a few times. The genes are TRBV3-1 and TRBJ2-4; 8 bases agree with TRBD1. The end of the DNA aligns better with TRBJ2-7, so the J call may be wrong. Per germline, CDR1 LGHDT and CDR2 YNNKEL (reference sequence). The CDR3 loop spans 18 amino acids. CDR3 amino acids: CASSQVIAVDRALSEQYF. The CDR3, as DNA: TGTGCCAGCAGCCAAGTGATAGCCGTGGACAGGGCTCTCTCCGAGCAGTACTTC.

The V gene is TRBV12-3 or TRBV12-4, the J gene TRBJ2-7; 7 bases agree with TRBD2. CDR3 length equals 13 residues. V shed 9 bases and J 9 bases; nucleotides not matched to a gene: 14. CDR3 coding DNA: TGTGCCAGTAGCTTACAAAGCGGGGCTGGGCAGTACTTC. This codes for CASSLQSGAGQYF.